Included here is one T cell receptor (beta chain) sequence, with context. Its antigen is unidentified. This sample was taken from a study of T cell responses to AZD1222 COVID-19 vaccine. Broader study findings: Among AZD1222 vaccinees, only six or seven were seropositive at baseline. The span of vaccine-associated CD4 TCRs extended across spike, with dominance at 160-218 and 743-854. Repertoires were collected only later (after the peak T cell response had occurred).

Measured with immunoSEQ multiplex PCR; TCRdb has only the in-frame clones, and not every one. The table shows about 160,000 clones, with 91% occurring only once. The CDR3 totals 15 residues. V dropped 1 base and J dropped 1 base, with 8 bases sitting between them. Per the germline V gene, CDR1 is SGHTA and CDR2 is FQGNSA. V usage is TRBV7-2 and J usage is TRBJ1-3; possibly TRBD1 for D (6 bases). The clonotype comes from an adult in good health. This specimen was peripheral blood, taken on day 0 of AZD1222 vaccination. The CDR3 nucleotides read TGTGCCAGCAGCTTAGAAACAGGGTCTGGAAACACCATATATTTT. Amino acids: CASSLETGSGNTIYF.